This T cell receptor beta chain is drawn from a study of blood T cells in healthy people across ages. The CDR3 has 14 amino acids. The ends lost 5 bases at V and 7 bases at J; junction bases unmatched: 7. Germline V lookup: CDR1 SEHNR, CDR2 FQNEAQ (reference sequence). This clonotype was counted ten times or more. As yet, its antigen is unknown. The second PCR ran about 6 to 12 cycles with a sample-barcoded 5' primer and J-beta primers. TCRdb re-called the 5' RACE reads with MiXCR, one entry per CDR3 protein. Altogether 650,000 to 1,000,000 distinct CDR3 sequences are present, approximately 35% being singletons, with the ten largest covering under 15%. The study's findings and limits: Researchers deemed the diversity estimates from one million T cells underestimates. Both higher diversity and more naive CD4+ cells marked long-lived donors when set against aged donors.

Sequenced material: blood. This sequence was found in a man between 18 and 29 years old in good health. The chain couples TRBV7-9 to TRBJ2-1, with TRBD1 matching 8 bases. CDR3 protein: CASSPIWTGNEQFF. CDR3 DNA sequence: TGTGCCAGCAGCCCCATATGGACAGGGAATGAGCAGTTCTTC. Full variable domain (remainder filled in from reference TRBV7-9 and TRBJ2-1): DTGVSQNPRHKITKRGQNVTFRCDPISEHNRLYWYRQTLGQGPEFLTYFQNEAQLEKSRLLSDRFSAERPKGSFSTLEIQRTEQGDSAMYLCASSPIWTGNEQFFGPGTRLTVL.